Presented here are 8 T cell receptor beta chains from one specimen sequenced in a study of metastatic and nonmetastatic thyroid tumors. Among the patients, none had received any treatment before thyroid surgery. Through MiXCR, TCRdb re-clonotyped the PCR reads. The sample lists about 15,000 clones; about 26% were seen once. Source material: adjacent normal tissue. All receptors derive from a female donor with papillary thyroid cancer or a benign thyroid nodule (not recorded which). Some clones in this sample may be carry-over from other donors' samples.

By share, this clone ranks as medium-sized. As DNA, the CDR3 is TGTGCCAGCAGCGTCAAAAAGAACACTGAAGCTTTCTTT. This gives the protein CASSVKKNTEAFF. This sequence joins TRBV7-2 and TRBJ1-1; D ambiguous. Trimming shortened V by 5 bases and J by 1 base, and 8 bases separated the two germline ends. Germline CDR1 SGHTA, CDR2 FQGNSA. The CDR3 contains 13 residues.

The chain is built from TRBV6-2 or TRBV6-3 and TRBJ2-7; D may be TRBD1 or TRBD2 (5 bases each). The length of the CDR3 is 14 residues. CDR1 is MNHEY and CDR2 is SVGEGT in the germline V gene. Trimming took 2 bases from V and 6 from J, leaving 14 bases between them. CDR3 sequence reads: CASSYTGRLGEQYF. Written as DNA, the CDR3 is TGTGCCAGCAGTTACACGGGACGACTCGGCGAGCAGTACTTC.

The chain uses TRBV20-1 and TRBJ2-7; 7 nucleotides match TRBD1. CDR3 length equals 14 residues. CDR1 and CDR2 from the germline V gene are DFQATT and SNEGSKA (reference sequence). The junction had 8 bases not matched to a gene; V was cut back by 2 bases and J by 4 bases. DNA of the CDR3: TGCAGTGCTAGACGTGAGGGGGCGCTTTACGAGCAGTACTTC. It codes for CSARREGALYEQYF.

Points on this clone: Other nucleotide sequences in the sample specify the same CDR3. This rearrangement joins TRBV11-2 to TRBJ2-5; 12 bases agree with TRBD2. CDR3 length equals 17 residues. Germline values: CDR1 SGHAT, CDR2 FQNNGV. The V segment lost 1 base and the J segment 5 bases; nucleotides outside the gene matches: 8. CDR3: CASSLGLAGGPGETQYF. Written as DNA, the CDR3 is TGTGCCAGCAGCTTAGGCCTAGCGGGAGGGCCTGGTGAGACCCAGTACTTC. Filled out from reference TRBV11-2 and TRBJ2-5, the complete variable domain reads EAGVAQSPRYKIIEKRQSVAFWCNPISGHATLYWYQQILGQGPKLLIQFQNNGVVDDSQLPKDRFSAERLKGVDSTLKIQPAKLEDSAVYLCASSLGLAGGPGETQYFGPGTRLLVL.

There are a few counts of this clone. The CDR3, as DNA: TGCGCCAGCAGCTTAGACAGGGCGAACACTGAAGCTTTCTTT. Its protein is CASSLDRANTEAFF. V usage is TRBV5-1 and J usage is TRBJ1-1; 7 nucleotides match TRBD1. Germline CDR1 reads SGHRS; CDR2 reads YFSETQ. V was clipped by 2 bases and J by 1 base; unmatched bases: 2. The length of the CDR3 is 14 residues.

Many counts were recorded for this clone. The J gene is TRBJ1-2, the V gene TRBV6-1; D uncertain. Germline CDR1 is MNHNS and CDR2 is SASEGT. This CDR3 is built from 15 residues. Trimming took 4 bases from V and 0 from J, leaving 12 bases between them. CDR3 residues: CASSGQSGANYGYTF. CDR3 sequence (DNA): TGTGCCAGCAGTGGCCAGTCGGGAGCTAACTATGGCTACACCTTC.

Details on this clone: A junction end diverges from the germline sequence, so it may reflect a read error. The chain couples TRBV6-1 to TRBJ1-6; the D is unclear. The CDR3 length is 14 residues. Germline V gene data show CDR1 as MNHNS and CDR2 as SASEGT. Here the CDR3 reads CARMIESYYSPLHF. CDR3 bases: TGTGCCAGGATGATCGAAAGCTATTATTCACCCCTCCACTTT.

The gene calls are TRBV5-5 and TRBJ2-7, with D possibly being TRBD2 (5 bases). CDR1 and CDR2 (germline): SGHKS, YYEKEE (reference sequence). The CDR3 extends over 15 amino acids. Trimming removed 0 bases at V and 4 bases at J, with 14 bases between. This CDR3 reads CASSLARGSNYEQYF. The CDR3, as DNA: TGTGCCAGCAGCTTGGCCCGGGGATCTAATTACGAGCAGTACTTC.